Many counts were recorded for the clone carrying this T cell receptor (beta chain). The antigen is unknown. This record comes from a study of CD8+CD57+ T cells in acquired aplastic anemia. Study in general: Mean DNA quantity obtained from sorted CD4+ and CD8+ cells was about 3.2 ug. Healthy donor sequencing depth: roughly 10 million CD4+, roughly 12 million CD8+ reads. Whole-study results and caveats: Almost 30 sequences, all CD8+ CDR3, were shared between patients and controls. The CD8+ Simpson's diversity of patients and controls was not significantly different.

Template material for TCR beta VDJ and CDR3 profiling consisted of genomic DNA. A single record per CDR3 protein comes from TCRdb applying MiXCR to the reads. There are tens of thousands of distinct CDR3 sequences in the sample; around 50% occur only once, and 2% to 2.5% lies in the top ten. Germline V lookup: CDR1 SGHRS, CDR2 YFSETQ. CDR3 length: 19 amino acids. Trimming removed 2 bases from V and 4 bases from J; junction bases left unmatched: 15. This chain uses TRBV5-1 with TRBJ2-1, with 10 bases identical to TRBD1. Specimen: sorted CD4+, CD8+, or CD8+CD57+ T cells (not recorded which) from PBMCs. The sequence was obtained from a human donor in good health, serving as a control. As DNA, the CDR3 is TGCGCCAGCAGCTTTCCCAAACCGACAGGGGGCCCCCTTTACAATGAGCAGTTCTTC. Translating gives CASSFPKPTGGPLYNEQFF.